This TCR beta chain stems from a study of T cell responses to AZD1222 COVID-19 vaccine. CDR3 length: 15 amino acids. The V gene's germline CDR1 is LGHDT and CDR2 YNNKEL (reference sequence). V lost 4 bases to trimming and J lost 3 bases; unmatched junction nucleotides: 5. About this clone: As yet, its antigen is unknown.

The assay was immunoSEQ multiplex PCR, and TCRdb's table has in-frame clones only and misses some. The sample comprises 150,000 to 200,000 clones, around 90% of which are singletons, and approximately 10% rests with the top ten. Study results and caveats: Repertoire samples came only from after the peak T cell response.

V usage is TRBV3-1 (or the pseudogene TRBV3-2) and J usage is TRBJ1-4; 7 nucleotides align to TRBD1. Sequences were derived from peripheral blood, sampled 28 days after the second AZD1222 dose. The clonotype originates from an adult who received the AZD1222 COVID-19 vaccine. Written as DNA, the CDR3 is TGTGCCAGCAGCCCGCCCGGGACAGCTAATGAAAAACTGTTTTTT. The encoded protein is CASSPPGTANEKLFF.